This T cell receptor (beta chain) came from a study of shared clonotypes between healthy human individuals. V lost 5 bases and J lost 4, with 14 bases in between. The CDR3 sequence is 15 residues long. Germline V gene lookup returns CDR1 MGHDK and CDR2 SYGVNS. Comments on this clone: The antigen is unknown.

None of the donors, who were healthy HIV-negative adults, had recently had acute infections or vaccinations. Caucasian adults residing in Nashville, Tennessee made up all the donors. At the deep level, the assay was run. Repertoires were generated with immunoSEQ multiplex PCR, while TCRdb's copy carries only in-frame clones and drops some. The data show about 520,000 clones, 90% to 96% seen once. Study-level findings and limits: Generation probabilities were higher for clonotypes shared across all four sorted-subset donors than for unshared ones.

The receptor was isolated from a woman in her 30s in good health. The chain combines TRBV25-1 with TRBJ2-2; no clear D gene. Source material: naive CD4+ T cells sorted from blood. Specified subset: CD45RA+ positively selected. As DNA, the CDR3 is TGTGCCAGCAGTTTCCATAGCCTCAGCACCGGGGAGCTGTTTTTT. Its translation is CASSFHSLSTGELFF.